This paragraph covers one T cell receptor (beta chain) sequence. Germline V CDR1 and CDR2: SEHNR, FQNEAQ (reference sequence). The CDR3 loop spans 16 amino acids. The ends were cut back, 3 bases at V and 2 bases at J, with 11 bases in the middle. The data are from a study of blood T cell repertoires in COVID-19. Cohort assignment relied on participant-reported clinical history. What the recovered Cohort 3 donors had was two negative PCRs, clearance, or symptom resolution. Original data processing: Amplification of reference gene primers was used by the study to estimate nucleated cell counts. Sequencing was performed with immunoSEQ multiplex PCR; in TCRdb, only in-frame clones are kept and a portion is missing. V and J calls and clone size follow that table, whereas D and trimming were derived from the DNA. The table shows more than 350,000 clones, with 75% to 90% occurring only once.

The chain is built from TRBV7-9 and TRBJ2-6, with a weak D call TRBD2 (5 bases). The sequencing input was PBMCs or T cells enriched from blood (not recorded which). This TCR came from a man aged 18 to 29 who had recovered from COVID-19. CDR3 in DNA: TGTGCCAGCAGCTTGTCGAGGGCTACTGGGGCCAACGTCCTGACTTTC. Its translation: CASSLSRATGANVLTF.